The present T cell receptor (beta chain) was sequenced within a study of ipilimumab plus nivolumab after autologous stem cell transplantation. Study at large: Typical patient got 5 or 6 ipilimumab doses and 7 or 8 nivolumab doses (median).

Starting 14 to 28 days after autologous transplant, ipilimumab 1 mg/kg was given. Patients received nivolumab 3 mg/kg at weeks 1, 4, 7, 10, then fortnightly to week 26. The CDR3 covers 16 residues. Germline V gives CDR1 SGHNT, CDR2 YYREEE (reference sequence). V shed 0 bases, J shed 4 bases, and the junction held 6 bases outside the gene matches. The repertoire was sequenced with immunoSEQ multiplex PCR; TCRdb's copy has only in-frame clones and lacks some. The sample includes 8,000 to 13,000 clones, approximately 72% seen only once; the top ten take just over 8%. The J gene is TRBJ1-1, the V gene TRBV5-4; 10 positions agree with TRBD1. This receptor was taken from a male donor with diffuse large B-cell lymphoma. The sample was PBMCs, taken in a trial of ipilimumab plus nivolumab as post-transplant consolidation. CDR3 in DNA: TGTGCCAGCAGCTTGGAGGTTTGGACAGGGGGCACTGAAGCTTTCTTT. The encoded protein is CASSLEVWTGGTEAFF.